This T cell receptor beta chain was identified in a study of response to subunit inactivated influenza vaccine. Points from the study as a whole: It was suggested by the authors that few new T cells are recruited by each seasonal influenza vaccination.

TCRdb itself ran the RT-PCR reads through MiXCR, one entry per CDR3 protein. Among 600,000 to 700,000 distinct CDR3 sequences listed, 14% were seen once. This clonotype appeared a few times. Its target is not known. This material consisted of PBMCs from blood, taken roughly 15 days before vaccination. The origin of this receptor is a middle-aged man who received an inactivated influenza vaccine.

The CDR3 is CASTPQGTVNTEAFF. CDR3 bases: TGCGCCAGCACCCCACAGGGGACAGTGAACACTGAAGCTTTCTTT. V usage is TRBV5-1 and J usage is TRBJ1-1, with 7 positions matching TRBD1. Germline lookup yields CDR1 SGHRS and CDR2 YFSETQ. CDR3 length: 15 amino acids. V shed 6 bases, J shed 0 bases, and the junction held 8 bases outside the gene matches.